Presented here are 16 T cell receptor beta chains from one specimen sequenced in a study of CD8 T cells in ankylosing spondylitis. Overall study results and limits: It appeared that ankylosing spondylitis blood was characterized by a TCR beta motif of several highly homologous variants.

These receptors lack a known antigen. TCRdb itself ran the 5' RACE reads through MiXCR, one entry per CDR3 protein. The sample includes 650,000 to 800,000 distinct CDR3 sequences, roughly 20% of them seen just once. Input material: blood, either unsorted or a sorted T cell fraction (not recorded which). The receptors stem from a male donor with ankylosing spondylitis.

CDR3 nucleotides: TGTGCCAGCAGCCCTAGGGAGGACGGCAATCAGCCCCAGCATTTT. Translating it yields CASSPREDGNQPQHF. The chain joins TRBV7-9 to TRBJ1-5; no definite D call. The V and J ends lost 5 bases and 2 bases respectively, with 13 bases between them. Per the germline V gene, CDR1 is SEHNR and CDR2 is FQNEAQ (reference sequence). CDR3 length: 15 amino acids.

This clonotype was counted a few times. The chain couples TRBV20-1 to TRBJ2-7, with 11 bases fitting TRBD2. V was pared by 0 bases and J by 6 bases, with 10 bases of the junction left unmatched. This CDR3 comprises 16 residues. CDR1 DFQATT and CDR2 SNEGSKA come from the germline V gene (reference sequence). CDR3 nucleotides: TGCAGTGCTAGAGATAGGATAGCGGGAGGGCCTGGCGAGCAGTACTTC. Residues: CSARDRIAGGPGEQYF.

There are a few counts of this clonotype. The V gene is TRBV6-1, the J gene TRBJ1-1; TRBD1 matches 7 bases. This CDR3 has 16 residues. V lost 6 bases to trimming and J lost 3 bases; unmatched junction nucleotides: 13. CDR1 MNHNS and CDR2 SASEGT come from the germline V gene. The CDR3 DNA is TGTGCCAGCAGCCCCGGACAGGCGTGGAGGGACACTGAAGCTTTCTTT. The encoded protein is CASSPGQAWRDTEAFF.

This clonotype turned up a few times. CDR3 protein: CASSPTRLAGAQETQYF. DNA of the CDR3: TGTGCCAGCAGCCCGACTCGACTAGCGGGGGCCCAAGAGACCCAGTACTTC. The chain has TRBV6-1 and TRBJ2-5, with 12 bases lining up with TRBD2. Trimming removed 6 bases from V and 1 base from J; junction bases left unmatched: 9. The CDR3 contains 17 residues. Germline CDR1 MNHNS, CDR2 SASEGT.

The chain recombines TRBV12-3 or TRBV12-4 with TRBJ2-4, with 8 bases fitting TRBD1. Trimming cost V 2 bases and J 6 bases; bases outside gene matches: 9. The CDR3 is made up of 16 amino acids. CDR3 in amino acids: CASSLYGQGLRNIQYF. Here the CDR3 DNA reads TGTGCCAGCAGTTTATATGGACAGGGTTTGAGAAACATTCAGTACTTC.

The genes are TRBV7-2 and TRBJ1-2, with TRBD1 matching 9 bases. CDR1 and CDR2 (germline): SGHTA, FQGNSA. This CDR3 comprises 16 residues. J gave up 8 bases and V 5 bases, and 15 bases lay outside the gene matches. The CDR3 DNA reads TGTGCCAGCAGCCCTTGGACAGGGGCGGGCTTCGGGGGCTACACCTTC. Protein product: CASSPWTGAGFGGYTF.

This clonotype was observed a few times. The chain couples TRBV6-5 to TRBJ2-2; D is uncertain. Trimming took off 2 bases at V and 0 bases at J, with 4 bases between the two ends. There are 14 residues in the CDR3. CDR1 is MNHEY and CDR2 is SVGAGI in the germline V gene. The DNA of the CDR3 is TGTGCCAGCAGTTACGCAACGAACACCGGGGAGCTGTTTTTT. This codes for CASSYATNTGELFF.

The table lists this clonotype with a few counts. The rearrangement uses TRBV5-1 and TRBJ1-2, with D uncertain. With 0 bases removed from V and 0 bases from J, the gap between germline ends came to 18 bases. CDR3 length: 18 amino acids. Germline V gene lookup returns CDR1 SGHRS and CDR2 YFSETQ. The CDR3 reads CASSLDPREGATNYGYTF. DNA of the CDR3: TGCGCCAGCAGCTTGGACCCTCGTGAGGGCGCAACTAACTATGGCTACACCTTC. The whole variable domain, filled in from reference TRBV5-1 and TRBJ1-2, reads KAGVTQTPRYLIKTRGQQVTLSCSPISGHRSVSWYQQTPGQGLQFLFEYFSETQRNKGNFPGRFSGRQFSNSRSEMNVSTLELGDSALYLCASSLDPREGATNYGYTFGSGTRLTVV.

This sequence joins TRBV7-9 and TRBJ2-1; D is undetermined. Germline CDR1 reads SEHNR; CDR2 reads FQNEAQ (reference sequence). CDR3 length: 13 residues. V dropped 5 bases and J dropped 8 bases, with 13 bases sitting between them. The CDR3 DNA follows: TGTGCCAGCAGCCCCGGGTCGGACGATGAGCAGTTCTTC. Translated, it gives CASSPGSDDEQFF.

This clonotype was seen more than once but under ten times. V gene TRBV27 combines with J gene TRBJ2-3, with 8 bases fitting TRBD2. In germline, CDR1 is MNHEY, CDR2 SMNVEV (reference sequence). Trimming removed 10 bases from V and 5 bases from J; junction bases left unmatched: 17. The CDR3 length is 16 residues. CDR3 in DNA: TGTGCCACCGTTAGCGGGGAGGGCCGGAATGAAGATACGCAGTATTTT. Protein product: CATVSGEGRNEDTQYF.

The chain uses TRBV28 and TRBJ2-7; D is possibly TRBD1 (6 bases). Trimming removed 8 bases at V and 1 base at J, with 15 bases between. This CDR3 contains 14 residues. Germline CDR1 reads MDHEN; CDR2 reads SYDVKM. The CDR3: CASGRDTHSYEQYF. The DNA for the CDR3 is TGTGCCAGCGGCCGGGACACCCATTCCTACGAGCAGTACTTC.

CDR3 bases: TGTGCCATCAGTGAAGGGACTAGCGTGGGCCATGAGCAGTTCTTC. The encoded protein is CAISEGTSVGHEQFF. This sequence joins TRBV10-3 and TRBJ2-1, with 10 bases aligning to TRBD2. The germline V gene encodes CDR1 ENHRY and CDR2 SYGVKD. V lost 3 bases, J lost 8 bases, and 7 bases stayed unmatched. This CDR3 has 15 amino acids.

The rearrangement uses TRBV4-2 and TRBJ2-1, with TRBD2 matching over 12 bases. The germline V gene encodes CDR1 LGHNA and CDR2 YNFKEQ. Trimming at V came to 1 base and at J to 2 bases, leaving 12 bases not matched to a gene. This CDR3 contains 20 residues. The CDR3 loop reads CASSQGMTSGSRLPYNEQFF. The DNA for the CDR3 is TGTGCCAGCAGCCAAGGAATGACTAGCGGGAGCCGATTGCCCTACAATGAGCAGTTCTTC.

V and J are TRBV4-3 and TRBJ2-4; TRBD2 matches at 8 bases. Germline CDR1 reads LGHNA; CDR2 reads YSLEER. The CDR3 sequence is 16 residues long. With V trimmed by 3 bases and J by 10 bases, 14 bases remained unmatched. The chain's CDR3 is CASSQAESGSRGIQYF. In DNA form, the CDR3 reads TGCGCCAGCAGCCAGGCGGAAAGCGGGAGCCGAGGAATTCAGTACTTC.

The sample holds many counts of this clonotype. The CDR3 DNA follows: TGTGCCAGCAGCCCCGTCCGGGGACAAGAGACCCAGTACTTC. Translation gives CASSPVRGQETQYF. The chain couples TRBV12-3 or TRBV12-4 to TRBJ2-5, with D tentatively TRBD2 (5 bases). This CDR3 comprises 14 residues. Trimming shortened V by 6 bases and J by 2 bases, and 13 bases separated the two germline ends.

This chain connects TRBV25-1 to TRBJ2-1; 7 positions match TRBD1. CDR3 length equals 14 residues. CDR1 is MGHDK and CDR2 is SYGVNS in the germline V gene. V was pared by 7 bases and J by 7 bases, with 10 bases of the junction left unmatched. CDR3 sequence: CASTRTGVRNEQFF. The CDR3, as DNA: TGTGCCAGCACTAGAACAGGGGTAAGGAATGAGCAGTTCTTC.